The present TCR beta chain was sequenced within a study of immune characterization of retroperitoneal liposarcoma. The V and J ends lost 3 bases and 11 bases, in that order; junction bases with no gene match: 18. The CDR3 covers 16 residues. TCRdb recomputed calls from the PCR reads with MiXCR, one row per CDR3 protein. The sample comprises 9,500 to 13,000 distinct CDR3 sequences, around a quarter of which are singletons, and 9% to 9.5% rests with the top ten. The sequencing sample was made of tumor tissue. The source of this sequence is a female donor with retroperitoneal liposarcoma. The gene calls are TRBV12-3 or TRBV12-4 and TRBJ2-5, with 7 positions matching TRBD2. The CDR3 DNA reads TGTGCCAGCAGTTTTGGGGGGGGAAGCTCCTACAATGAGCAGTACTTC. It translates to CASSFGGGSSYNEQYF.